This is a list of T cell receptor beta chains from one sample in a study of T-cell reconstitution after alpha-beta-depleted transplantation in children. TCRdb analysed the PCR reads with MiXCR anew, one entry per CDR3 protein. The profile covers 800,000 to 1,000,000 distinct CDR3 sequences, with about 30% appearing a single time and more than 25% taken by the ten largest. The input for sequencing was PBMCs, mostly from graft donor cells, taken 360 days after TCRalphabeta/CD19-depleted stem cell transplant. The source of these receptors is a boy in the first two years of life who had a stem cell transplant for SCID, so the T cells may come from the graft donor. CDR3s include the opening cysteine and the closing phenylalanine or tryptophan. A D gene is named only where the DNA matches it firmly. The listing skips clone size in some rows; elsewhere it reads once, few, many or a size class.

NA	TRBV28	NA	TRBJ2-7	CASTAGAAEFEQYF	TGTGCCAGCACCGCCGGGGCGGCGGAGTTCGAGCAGTACTTC
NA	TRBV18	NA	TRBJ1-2	CASSPGDGGNYGYTF	TGTGCCAGCTCACCCGGGGACGGTGGTAACTATGGCTACACCTTC
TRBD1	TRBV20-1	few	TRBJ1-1	CSAREATSRGGTEAFF	TGCAGTGCTAGAGAGGCAACCTCCAGGGGGGGGACTGAAGCTTTCTTT
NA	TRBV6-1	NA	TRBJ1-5	CASSPGAGPRWPQHF	TGTGCCAGCAGCCCGGGGGCAGGACCCCGTTGGCCCCAGCATTTT
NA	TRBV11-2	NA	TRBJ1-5	CASSLGRAAGNQPQHF	TGTGCCAGCAGCTTAGGCAGGGCTGCTGGCAATCAGCCCCAGCATTTT
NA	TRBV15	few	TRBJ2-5	CATSGASGVGETQYF	TGTGCCACCAGCGGAGCATCCGGGGTGGGAGAGACCCAGTACTTC
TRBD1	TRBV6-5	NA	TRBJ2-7	CASSYSLGTGPSYEQYF	TGTGCCAGCAGTTACTCGCTCGGGACAGGCCCTTCCTACGAGCAGTACTTC
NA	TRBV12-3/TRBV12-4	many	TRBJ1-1	CASSLGAGTEAFF	TGTGCCAGCAGTTTGGGGGCCGGTACTGAAGCTTTCTTT
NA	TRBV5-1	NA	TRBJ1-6	CASSPDAGIYSPLHF	TGCGCCAGCAGCCCTGATGCAGGGATCTATTCACCCCTCCACTTT
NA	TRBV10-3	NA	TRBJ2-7	CAISESMRPADEQYF	TGTGCCATCAGTGAGTCGATGCGGCCGGCGGACGAGCAGTACTTC
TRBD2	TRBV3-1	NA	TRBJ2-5	CASSQVRGLAPQETQYF	TGTGCCAGCAGCCAAGTTCGAGGACTAGCGCCCCAAGAGACCCAGTACTTC
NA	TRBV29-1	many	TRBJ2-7	CSVVRGEQYF	TGCAGCGTTGTTCGGGGCGAGCAGTACTTC
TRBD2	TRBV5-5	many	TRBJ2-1	CASSLVGLTYNEQFF	TGTGCCAGCAGCTTGGTGGGACTAACCTACAATGAGCAGTTCTTC
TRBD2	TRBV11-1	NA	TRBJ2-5	CASSFDPLETSGYRAQYF	TGTGCCAGCAGCTTCGACCCACTCGAGACTAGCGGTTATCGGGCCCAGTACTTC
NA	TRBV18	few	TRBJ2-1	CASSTSTRNSSYNEQFF	TGTGCCAGCTCAACGTCGACACGAAATTCAAGTTACAATGAGCAGTTCTTC
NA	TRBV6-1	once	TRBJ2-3	CASSPLDLPADTQYF	TGTGCCAGCAGTCCCTTGGATTTGCCGGCAGATACGCAGTATTTT
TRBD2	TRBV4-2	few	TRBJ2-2	CASSQVSGGVEDTGELLF	TGTGCCAGCAGCCAAGTTAGCGGGGGGGTTGAGGACACCGGGGAGCTGCTTTTT
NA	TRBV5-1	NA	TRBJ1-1	CASSPLWGRDLNTEAFF	TGCGCCAGCAGCCCGCTGTGGGGCCGGGATTTGAACACTGAAGCTTTCTTT
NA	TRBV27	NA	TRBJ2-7	CASSSQRRVPFF	TGTGCCAGCAGTTCTCAACGTCGGGTTCCTTTCTTC
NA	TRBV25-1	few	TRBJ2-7	CASSVQWGDREQYF	TGTGCCAGCAGTGTCCAATGGGGGGACCGTGAGCAGTACTTC
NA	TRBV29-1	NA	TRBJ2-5	CSVDGASDQETQYF	TGCAGCGTTGATGGCGCTAGCGACCAAGAGACCCAGTACTTC
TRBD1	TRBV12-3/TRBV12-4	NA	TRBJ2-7	CASSSGTAYSYEQYF	TGTGCCAGCAGTTCCGGGACAGCCTATTCCTACGAGCAGTACTTC
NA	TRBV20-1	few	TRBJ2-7	CSASKGTFSYEQYF	TGCAGTGCTAGTAAGGGGACCTTCTCCTACGAGCAGTACTTC
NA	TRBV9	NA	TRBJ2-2	CASSSPVRGPGELFF	TGTGCCAGCAGCTCCCCCGTCCGGGGCCCCGGGGAGCTGTTTTTT
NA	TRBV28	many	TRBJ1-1	CASSLLPGNTEAFF	TGTGCCAGCAGTTTGCTGCCCGGGAACACTGAAGCTTTCTTT
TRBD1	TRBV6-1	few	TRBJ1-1	CASTQGVLNTEAFF	TGTGCCAGCACCCAGGGGGTCCTGAACACTGAAGCTTTCTTT